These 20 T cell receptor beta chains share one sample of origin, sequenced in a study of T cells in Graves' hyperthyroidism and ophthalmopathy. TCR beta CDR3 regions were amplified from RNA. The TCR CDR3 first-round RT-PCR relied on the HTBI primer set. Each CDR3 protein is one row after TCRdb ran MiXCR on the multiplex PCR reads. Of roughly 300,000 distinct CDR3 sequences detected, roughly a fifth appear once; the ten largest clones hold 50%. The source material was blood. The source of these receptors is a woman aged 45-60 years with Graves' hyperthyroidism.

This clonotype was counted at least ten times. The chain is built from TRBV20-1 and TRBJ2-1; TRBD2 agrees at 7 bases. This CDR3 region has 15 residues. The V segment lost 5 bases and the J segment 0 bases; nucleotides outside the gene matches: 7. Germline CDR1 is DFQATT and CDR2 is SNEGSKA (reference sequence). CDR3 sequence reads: CSAALAGRSYNEQFF. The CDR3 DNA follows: TGCAGTGCTGCCTTAGCGGGTCGCTCCTACAATGAGCAGTTCTTC.

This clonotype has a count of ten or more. The chain's CDR3 is CSARGNRVGTEAFF. In nucleotides, the CDR3 is TGCAGTGCTAGAGGGAACAGGGTAGGAACTGAAGCTTTCTTT. The chain carries TRBV20-1 and TRBJ1-1, with D possibly being TRBD1 (6 bases). The germline CDR1 and CDR2 sequences are DFQATT and SNEGSKA (reference sequence). V was pared by 1 base and J by 5 bases, with 14 bases between. The CDR3 consists of 14 residues.

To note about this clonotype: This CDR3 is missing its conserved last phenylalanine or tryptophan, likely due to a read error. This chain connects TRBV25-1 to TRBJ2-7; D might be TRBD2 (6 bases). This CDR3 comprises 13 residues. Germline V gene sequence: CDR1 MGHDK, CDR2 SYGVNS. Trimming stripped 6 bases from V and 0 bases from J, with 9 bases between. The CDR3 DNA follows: TGTGCCAGCAGCTACGGGAGCTCCTACGAGCAGTACCTC. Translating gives CASSYGSSYEQYL.

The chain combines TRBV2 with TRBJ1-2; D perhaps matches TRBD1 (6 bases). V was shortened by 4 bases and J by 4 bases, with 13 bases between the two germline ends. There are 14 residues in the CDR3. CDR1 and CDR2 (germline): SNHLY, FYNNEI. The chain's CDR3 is CASSGGGSLYGYTF. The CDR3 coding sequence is TGTGCCAGCAGTGGTGGGGGCTCCCTCTATGGCTACACCTTC. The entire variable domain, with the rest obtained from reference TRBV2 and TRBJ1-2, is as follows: EPEVTQTPSHQVTQMGQEVILRCVPISNHLYFYWYRQILGQKVEFLVSFYNNEISEKSEIFDDQFSVERPDGSNFTLKIRSTKLEDSAMYFCASSGGGSLYGYTFGSGTRLTVV.

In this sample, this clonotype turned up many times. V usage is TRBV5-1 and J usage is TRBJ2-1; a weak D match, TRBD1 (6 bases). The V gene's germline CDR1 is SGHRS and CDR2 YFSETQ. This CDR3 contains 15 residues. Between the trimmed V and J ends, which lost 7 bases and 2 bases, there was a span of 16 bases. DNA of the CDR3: TGCGCCAGCGGCCCTGGTGAGGGGGCCTACAATGAGCAGTTCTTC. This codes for CASGPGEGAYNEQFF.

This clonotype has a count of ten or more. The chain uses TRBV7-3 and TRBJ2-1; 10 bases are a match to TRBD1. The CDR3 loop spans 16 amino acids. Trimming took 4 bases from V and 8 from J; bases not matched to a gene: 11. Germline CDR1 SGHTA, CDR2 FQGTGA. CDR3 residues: CASSSPGQGPRYEQFF. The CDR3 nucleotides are TGTGCCAGCAGCTCGCCGGGACAGGGGCCCCGATATGAGCAGTTCTTC.

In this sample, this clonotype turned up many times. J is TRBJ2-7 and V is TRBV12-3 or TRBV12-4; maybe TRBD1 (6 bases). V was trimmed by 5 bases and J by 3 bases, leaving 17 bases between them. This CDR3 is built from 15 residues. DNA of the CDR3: TGTGCCAGCAGTGGAACAGGGTGGGGAAACTACGAGCAGTACTTC. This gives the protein CASSGTGWGNYEQYF.

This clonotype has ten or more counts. This CDR3 is CASSLAGGIVNTEAFF. The CDR3 DNA is TGCGCCAGCAGCTTGGCGGGGGGGATCGTGAACACTGAAGCTTTCTTT. This chain joins TRBV5-1 and TRBJ1-1, with D possibly matching TRBD1 (5 bases). The CDR3 is made up of 16 amino acids. Germline V CDR1 and CDR2: SGHRS, YFSETQ. V lost 0 bases and J lost 0, with 12 bases in between.

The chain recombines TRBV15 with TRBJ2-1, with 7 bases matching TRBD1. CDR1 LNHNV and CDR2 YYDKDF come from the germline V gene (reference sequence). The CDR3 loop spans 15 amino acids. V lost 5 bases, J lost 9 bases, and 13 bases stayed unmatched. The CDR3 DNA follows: TGTGCCACCAGCTGGGACAGCCTTAAATCCACTGAGCAGTTCTTC. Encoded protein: CATSWDSLKSTEQFF.

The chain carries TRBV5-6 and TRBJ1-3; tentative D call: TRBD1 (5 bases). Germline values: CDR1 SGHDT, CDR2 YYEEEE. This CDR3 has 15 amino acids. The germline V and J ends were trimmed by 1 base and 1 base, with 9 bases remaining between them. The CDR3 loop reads CASSLWGRSGNTIYF. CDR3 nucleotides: TGTGCCAGCAGCTTGTGGGGGAGGTCTGGAAACACCATATATTTT.

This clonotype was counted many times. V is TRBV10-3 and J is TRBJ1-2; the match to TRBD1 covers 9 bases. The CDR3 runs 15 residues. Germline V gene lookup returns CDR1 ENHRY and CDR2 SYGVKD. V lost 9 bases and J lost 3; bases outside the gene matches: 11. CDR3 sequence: CAICPGQGWDYGYTF. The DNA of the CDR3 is TGTGCCATTTGCCCTGGACAGGGGTGGGACTATGGCTACACCTTC.

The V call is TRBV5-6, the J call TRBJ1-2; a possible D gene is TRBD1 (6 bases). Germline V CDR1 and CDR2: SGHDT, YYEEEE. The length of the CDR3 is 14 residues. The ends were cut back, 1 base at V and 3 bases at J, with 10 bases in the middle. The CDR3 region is CASSLLRQDYGYTF. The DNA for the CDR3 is TGTGCCAGCAGCTTGCTTAGACAGGACTATGGCTACACCTTC.

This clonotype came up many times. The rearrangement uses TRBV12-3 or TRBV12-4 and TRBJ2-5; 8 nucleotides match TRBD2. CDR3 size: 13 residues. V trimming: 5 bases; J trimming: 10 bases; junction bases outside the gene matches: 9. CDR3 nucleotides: TGTGCCAGCAGTCCCGGGACTAGTTTTAACCAGTACTTC. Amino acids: CASSPGTSFNQYF.

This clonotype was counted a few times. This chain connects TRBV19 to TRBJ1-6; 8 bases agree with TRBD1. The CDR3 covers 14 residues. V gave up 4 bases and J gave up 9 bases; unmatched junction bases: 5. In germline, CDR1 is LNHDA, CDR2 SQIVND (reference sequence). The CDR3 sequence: CASSTGQGGSPLHF. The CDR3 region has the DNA TGTGCCAGTAGTACCGGACAGGGCGGTTCACCCCTCCACTTT.

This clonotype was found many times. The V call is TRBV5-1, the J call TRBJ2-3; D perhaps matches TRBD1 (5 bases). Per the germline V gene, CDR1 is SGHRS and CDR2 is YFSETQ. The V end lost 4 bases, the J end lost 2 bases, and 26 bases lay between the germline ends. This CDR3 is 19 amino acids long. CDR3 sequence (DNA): TGCGCCAGCAGCGTGGGGCTTCCGATCCTTAGCAGCCTCACAGATACGCAGTATTTT. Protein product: CASSVGLPILSSLTDTQYF.

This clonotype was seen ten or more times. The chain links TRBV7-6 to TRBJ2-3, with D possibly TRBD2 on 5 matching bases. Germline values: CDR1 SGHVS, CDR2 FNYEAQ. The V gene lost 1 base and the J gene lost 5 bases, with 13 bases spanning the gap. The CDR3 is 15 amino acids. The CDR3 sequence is CASSLGGLAQDTQYF. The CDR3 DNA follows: TGTGCCAGCAGCTTAGGCGGGTTGGCACAAGATACGCAGTATTTT.

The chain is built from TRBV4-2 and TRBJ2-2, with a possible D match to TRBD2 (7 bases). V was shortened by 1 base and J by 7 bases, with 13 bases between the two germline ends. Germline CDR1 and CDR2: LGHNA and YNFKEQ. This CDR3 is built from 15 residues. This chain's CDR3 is CASSQVEGEGGELFF. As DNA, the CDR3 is TGTGCCAGCAGCCAAGTCGAGGGGGAGGGCGGGGAGCTGTTTTTT.

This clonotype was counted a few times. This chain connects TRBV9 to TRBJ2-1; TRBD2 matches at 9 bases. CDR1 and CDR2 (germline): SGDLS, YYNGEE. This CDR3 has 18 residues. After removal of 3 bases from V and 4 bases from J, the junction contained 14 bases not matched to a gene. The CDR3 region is CASSEGPGGTSLYNEQFF. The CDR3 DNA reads TGTGCCAGCAGCGAGGGTCCCGGTGGGACTAGCCTATACAATGAGCAGTTCTTC.

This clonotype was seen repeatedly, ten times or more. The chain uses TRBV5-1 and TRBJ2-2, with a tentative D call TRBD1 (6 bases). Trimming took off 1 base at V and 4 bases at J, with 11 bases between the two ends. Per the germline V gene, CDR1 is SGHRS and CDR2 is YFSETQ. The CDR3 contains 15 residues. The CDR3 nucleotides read TGCGCCAGCAGCTTGCGGCAGGGGCTCACCGGGGAGCTGTTTTTT. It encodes CASSLRQGLTGELFF. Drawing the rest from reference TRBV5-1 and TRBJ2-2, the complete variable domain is KAGVTQTPRYLIKTRGQQVTLSCSPISGHRSVSWYQQTPGQGLQFLFEYFSETQRNKGNFPGRFSGRQFSNSRSEMNVSTLELGDSALYLCASSLRQGLTGELFFGEGSRLTVL.

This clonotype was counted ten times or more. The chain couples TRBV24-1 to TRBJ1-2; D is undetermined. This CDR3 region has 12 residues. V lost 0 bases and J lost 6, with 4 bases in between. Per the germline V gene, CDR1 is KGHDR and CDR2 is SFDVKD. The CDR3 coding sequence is TGTGCCACCAGTGATTTGGGTCATGGCTACACCTTC. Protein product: CATSDLGHGYTF.